The rows below give T cell receptor beta chains drawn from one sample of a study of cytomegalovirus exposure and HLA in healthy donors. Sequencing was performed with immunoSEQ multiplex PCR; in TCRdb, only in-frame clones are kept and a portion is missing. The sample has roughly 160,000 clones; roughly four fifths are singletons. Sequenced sample: PBMCs. The receptors come from a man aged 40-49 years in good health and CMV-seronegative. Both conserved end residues are part of each CDR3. Fields, in order: V gene, J gene, clone size, D gene, CDR3 DNA, CDR3 protein. The D gene is left open where the match is weak. The size field is filled for only some rows; it gives once, few, many or a size class.

V gene: TRBV25-1; J gene: TRBJ2-7; clone size: NA; D gene: NA; CDR3 DNA: TGTGCCAGCAGTGAATCCCGCGGAAACTCCTACGAGCAGTACTTC; CDR3 protein: CASSESRGNSYEQYF
V gene: TRBV6-5; J gene: TRBJ2-5; clone size: few; D gene: NA; CDR3 DNA: TGTGCCAGCAGTTTCCTTGGGACACCACAAGAGACCCAGTACTTC; CDR3 protein: CASSFLGTPQETQYF
V gene: TRBV5-4; J gene: TRBJ2-2; clone size: once; D gene: TRBD1; CDR3 DNA: TGTGCCAGCAGCGTGGCAGGGGGTACCGGGGAGCTGTTTTTT; CDR3 protein: CASSVAGGTGELFF
V gene: TRBV15; J gene: TRBJ2-2; clone size: once; D gene: TRBD2; CDR3 DNA: TGTGCCACCAGCAGCGGGGGGGCTAGCACCGGGGAGCTGTTTTTT; CDR3 protein: CATSSGGASTGELFF
V gene: TRBV5-1; J gene: TRBJ2-5; clone size: NA; D gene: NA; CDR3 DNA: TGCGCCAGCAGCTACCGGACAGAGGAACAAGAGACCCAGTACTTC; CDR3 protein: CASSYRTEEQETQYF
V gene: TRBV19; J gene: TRBJ1-6; clone size: NA; D gene: TRBD1; CDR3 DNA: TGTGCCAGTAGTATTGGCAGGGGGCTGTTATCACCCCTCCACTTT; CDR3 protein: CASSIGRGLLSPLHF
V gene: TRBV30; J gene: TRBJ1-5; clone size: NA; D gene: NA; CDR3 DNA: TGTGCCTGGACCACAGGTTGGGTTGGCAATCAGCCCCAGCATTTT; CDR3 protein: CAWTTGWVGNQPQHF
V gene: TRBV6-5; J gene: TRBJ2-2; clone size: once; D gene: NA; CDR3 DNA: TGTGCCAGCAGTGTTCGAGGGCAATACACCGGGGAGCTGTTTTTT; CDR3 protein: CASSVRGQYTGELFF
V gene: TRBV6-5; J gene: TRBJ1-5; clone size: NA; D gene: NA; CDR3 DNA: TGTGCCAGCAGTCCTACAGGGATTCCTCAGCCCCAGCATTTT; CDR3 protein: CASSPTGIPQPQHF
V gene: TRBV30; J gene: TRBJ1-6; clone size: NA; D gene: TRBD1; CDR3 DNA: TGTGCCTGGGGTCGGGTTGACAGGGCCAGCTCCTATAATTCACCCCTCCACTTT; CDR3 protein: CAWGRVDRASSYNSPLHF
V gene: TRBV18; J gene: TRBJ2-5; clone size: NA; D gene: NA; CDR3 DNA: TGTGCCAGCTCACCAGGGTGGGGGCCGGAGACCCAGTACTTC; CDR3 protein: CASSPGWGPETQYF
V gene: TRBV29-1; J gene: TRBJ2-5; clone size: NA; D gene: TRBD1; CDR3 DNA: TGCAGCGGGACGGGACAGAAAGAGACCCAGTACTTC; CDR3 protein: CSGTGQKETQYF
V gene: TRBV10-3; J gene: TRBJ2-7; clone size: NA; D gene: NA; CDR3 DNA: TGTGCCATCAGGGGGGCCTCCTACGAGCAGTACTTC; CDR3 protein: CAIRGASYEQYF
V gene: TRBV23-1; J gene: TRBJ1-6; clone size: NA; D gene: NA; CDR3 DNA: TGCGCCAGCACCCCGGGGAGGGTAAGAAATAATTCACCCCTCCACTTT; CDR3 protein: CASTPGRVRNNSPLHF
V gene: TRBV7-9; J gene: TRBJ1-4; clone size: NA; D gene: TRBD1; CDR3 DNA: TGTTCCAGCATAGGGACAGGAGGAAATGAAAAACTGTTTTTT; CDR3 protein: CSSIGTGGNEKLFF
V gene: TRBV11-2; J gene: TRBJ2-1; clone size: NA; D gene: TRBD2; CDR3 DNA: TGTGCCAGCCTCGCTAGCGGGGTAAATGAGCAGTTCTTC; CDR3 protein: CASLASGVNEQFF
V gene: TRBV7-8; J gene: TRBJ2-2; clone size: NA; D gene: NA; CDR3 DNA: TGTGCCACCTGGGCAGTCAACACCGGGGAGCTGTTTTTT; CDR3 protein: CATWAVNTGELFF
V gene: TRBV10-2; J gene: TRBJ2-7; clone size: once; D gene: TRBD1; CDR3 DNA: TGCGCCAGCAGTGGGACACAGGGGGCGAGTTCCCCCTACGAGCAGTACTTC; CDR3 protein: CASSGTQGASSPYEQYF
V gene: TRBV6-6; J gene: TRBJ2-7; clone size: NA; D gene: NA; CDR3 DNA: TGTGCCAGCACCCCGGACACGGTTTACTCCTACGAGCAGTACTTC; CDR3 protein: CASTPDTVYSYEQYF
V gene: TRBV6-6; J gene: TRBJ2-3; clone size: NA; D gene: TRBD2; CDR3 DNA: TGTGCCAGCAGGCTAGCGGGGGCGACAGATACGCAGTATTTT; CDR3 protein: CASRLAGATDTQYF
V gene: TRBV6-1; J gene: TRBJ1-5; clone size: few; D gene: NA; CDR3 DNA: TGTGCCAGCAGACCAGGGTATAGCAATCAGCCCCAGCATTTT; CDR3 protein: CASRPGYSNQPQHF
V gene: TRBV9; J gene: TRBJ2-7; clone size: NA; D gene: NA; CDR3 DNA: TGTGCCAGCAGCGTAGACCCGGTTAGCGGCATCCTCCACGAGCAGTACTTC; CDR3 protein: CASSVDPVSGILHEQYF
V gene: TRBV2; J gene: TRBJ1-4; clone size: NA; D gene: NA; CDR3 DNA: TGTGCCAGCAGTAGGACAGCCCCCCGTAGTATAGAAAAACTGTTTTTT; CDR3 protein: CASSRTAPRSIEKLFF
V gene: TRBV7-9; J gene: TRBJ1-4; clone size: once; D gene: NA; CDR3 DNA: TGTGCCAGCAGCTTAGAGCTACCGGGTGAAAAACTGTTTTTT; CDR3 protein: CASSLELPGEKLFF
V gene: TRBV7-8; J gene: TRBJ2-7; clone size: NA; D gene: NA; CDR3 DNA: TGTGCCAGCAGCTCCAACGGACTGATCTACGAGCAGTACTTC; CDR3 protein: CASSSNGLIYEQYF
V gene: TRBV5-4; J gene: TRBJ2-5; clone size: NA; D gene: TRBD2; CDR3 DNA: TGTGCCAGCAGCCCCGGGCAGCGGGGGCGGGAGACCCAGTACTTC; CDR3 protein: CASSPGQRGRETQYF
V gene: TRBV5-6; J gene: TRBJ1-1; clone size: once; D gene: NA; CDR3 DNA: TGTGCCAGCAGCTTGGCGGGGTTCGGTCCTCCTAACACTGAAGCTTTCTTT; CDR3 protein: CASSLAGFGPPNTEAFF
V gene: TRBV2; J gene: TRBJ2-3; clone size: NA; D gene: NA; CDR3 DNA: TGTGCCAGCAGTGCGGATACGCAGTATTTT; CDR3 protein: CASSADTQYF
V gene: TRBV4-1; J gene: TRBJ2-5; clone size: NA; D gene: TRBD2; CDR3 DNA: TGCGCCAGCAGCGTTGGTACGCTAGCGGGGGACCAAGAGACCCAGTACTTC; CDR3 protein: CASSVGTLAGDQETQYF
V gene: TRBV5-4; J gene: TRBJ2-7; clone size: NA; D gene: TRBD1; CDR3 DNA: TGTGCCAGCAGCTTGGGCGGGACAGGGCTAGCCGAGCAGTACTTC; CDR3 protein: CASSLGGTGLAEQYF
V gene: TRBV5-4; J gene: TRBJ1-2; clone size: NA; D gene: NA; CDR3 DNA: TGTGCCAGCAGCTTGGAGGCTGGCATTCAGCGGGGCTACACCTTC; CDR3 protein: CASSLEAGIQRGYTF
V gene: TRBV6-5; J gene: TRBJ1-2; clone size: once; D gene: TRBD1; CDR3 DNA: TGTGCCAGCGGGGCGACAGGGAACTATGGCTACACCTTC; CDR3 protein: CASGATGNYGYTF
V gene: TRBV18; J gene: TRBJ1-5; clone size: NA; D gene: NA; CDR3 DNA: TGTGCCAGCTCCTGGAATCGCGGACAAACCAATCAGCCCCAGCATTTT; CDR3 protein: CASSWNRGQTNQPQHF
V gene: TRBV4-1; J gene: TRBJ1-5; clone size: NA; D gene: NA; CDR3 DNA: TGCGCCAGCAGCCAAGAACAGTCCAATCAGCCCCAGCATTTT; CDR3 protein: CASSQEQSNQPQHF
V gene: TRBV7-2; J gene: TRBJ2-5; clone size: NA; D gene: NA; CDR3 DNA: TGTGCCAGCAGCCCCGTGGGGCGGGAGACCCAGTACTTC; CDR3 protein: CASSPVGRETQYF
V gene: TRBV7-9; J gene: TRBJ2-3; clone size: NA; D gene: TRBD1; CDR3 DNA: TGTGCCAGCAGCCGCCGGGACAGGGGAACAGATACGCAGTATTTT; CDR3 protein: CASSRRDRGTDTQYF
V gene: TRBV5-4; J gene: TRBJ2-5; clone size: few; D gene: NA; CDR3 DNA: TGTGCCAGCAGCTCCCCAGAGCGGACCCAGTACTTC; CDR3 protein: CASSSPERTQYF
V gene: TRBV11-2; J gene: TRBJ1-4; clone size: NA; D gene: NA; CDR3 DNA: TGTGCCAGCAGCTTATCCAGTAGGGGGAGGGCGGATGAAAAACTGTTTTTT; CDR3 protein: CASSLSSRGRADEKLFF
V gene: TRBV2; J gene: TRBJ2-5; clone size: NA; D gene: TRBD1; CDR3 DNA: TGTGCCAGCAGTGTAGACAGGGGGTTCCAAGAGACCCAGTACTTC; CDR3 protein: CASSVDRGFQETQYF
V gene: TRBV10-3; J gene: TRBJ2-7; clone size: NA; D gene: TRBD2; CDR3 DNA: TGTGCCATCAGCAAGGGACTAGCGGGGGATCCGGGCGTCTTGGTGTACTTC; CDR3 protein: CAISKGLAGDPGVLVYF
V gene: TRBV19; J gene: TRBJ1-2; clone size: NA; D gene: NA; CDR3 DNA: TGTGCCAGTAGTTCGAGGACTGGAGTTGGCTACACCTTC; CDR3 protein: CASSSRTGVGYTF
V gene: TRBV5-4; J gene: TRBJ2-2; clone size: few; D gene: TRBD2; CDR3 DNA: TGTGCCAGCAGCTTACTAGCGGGGGGAGGCGGGGAGCTGTTTTTT; CDR3 protein: CASSLLAGGGGELFF
V gene: TRBV9; J gene: TRBJ1-2; clone size: NA; D gene: TRBD1; CDR3 DNA: TGTGCCAGCATTCAGGGGGCAATTGATGGCTACACCTTC; CDR3 protein: CASIQGAIDGYTF
V gene: TRBV19; J gene: TRBJ1-5; clone size: NA; D gene: TRBD1; CDR3 DNA: TGTGCCAGTAGTACGGGACAGGGAGGGGGTCAGCCCCAGCATTTT; CDR3 protein: CASSTGQGGGQPQHF
V gene: TRBV30; J gene: TRBJ2-3; clone size: NA; D gene: TRBD2; CDR3 DNA: TGTGCCTGGATCGAGCGGGGGGGCGCGACAGATACGCAGTATTTT; CDR3 protein: CAWIERGGATDTQYF
V gene: TRBV15; J gene: TRBJ1-5; clone size: NA; D gene: NA; CDR3 DNA: TGTGCCACCAGCAGAGCAGATCAACAGCCCCAGCATTTT; CDR3 protein: CATSRADQQPQHF
V gene: TRBV11-2; J gene: TRBJ2-2; clone size: NA; D gene: TRBD1; CDR3 DNA: TGTGCCACTCAGGGGGCCCCAAACACCGGGGAGCTGTTTTTT; CDR3 protein: CATQGAPNTGELFF
V gene: TRBV30; J gene: TRBJ1-4; clone size: NA; D gene: NA; CDR3 DNA: TGTGCCACGCAGAATGAAAAACTGTTTTTT; CDR3 protein: CATQNEKLFF
V gene: TRBV2; J gene: TRBJ1-2; clone size: once; D gene: TRBD1; CDR3 DNA: TGTGCCAGCAGTGAAGTAACAGGGGTGTTGGATGGCTACACCTTC; CDR3 protein: CASSEVTGVLDGYTF
V gene: TRBV29-1; J gene: TRBJ2-5; clone size: NA; D gene: NA; CDR3 DNA: TGCAGCGCCGGCACCGGGACACCGAGGGGGGAGACCCAGTACTTC; CDR3 protein: CSAGTGTPRGETQYF
V gene: TRBV6-4; J gene: TRBJ2-1; clone size: NA; D gene: TRBD2; CDR3 DNA: TGTGCCAGCAGTGAAGATGAGACTAGCTTTGCGGCCAATGAGCAGTTCTTC; CDR3 protein: CASSEDETSFAANEQFF
V gene: TRBV4-1; J gene: TRBJ2-7; clone size: NA; D gene: NA; CDR3 DNA: TGCGCCAGCAGCCAAGGGCCTGCAGACTACGAGCAGTACTTC; CDR3 protein: CASSQGPADYEQYF
V gene: TRBV10-3; J gene: TRBJ2-7; clone size: once; D gene: TRBD2; CDR3 DNA: TGTGCCATCAGTACGGGTCTAGCGGTCTCTCTCTCCTACGAGCAGTACTTC; CDR3 protein: CAISTGLAVSLSYEQYF
V gene: TRBV5-1; J gene: TRBJ2-3; clone size: NA; D gene: TRBD1; CDR3 DNA: TGCGCCAGCGCCCCCTGGGGACAGATGAGGATATACACAGATACGCAGTATTTT; CDR3 protein: CASAPWGQMRIYTDTQYF
V gene: TRBV6-5; J gene: TRBJ2-5; clone size: NA; D gene: TRBD1; CDR3 DNA: TGTGCCAGCAGGCGACAGGGCAGGGTTGGAGAGACCCAGTACTTC; CDR3 protein: CASRRQGRVGETQYF